The clone carrying this T cell receptor (beta chain) was counted many times. The antigen is undetermined. This entry is derived from a study of beta chain features in type 1 diabetes. Study findings and constraints: Researchers cautioned that cDNA sequencing could over-represent cells with high TCR expression. Possible PCR preference for shorter templates applied equally to patients and controls.

The isolated RNA, all of it, was reverse transcribed, so expressed TCRB transcripts were what got sequenced. Measured with immunoSEQ multiplex PCR; TCRdb has only the in-frame clones, and not every one. The table lists roughly 370,000 clones, approximately 15% of them singletons. The CDR3 contains 14 residues. Deletions cut 5 bases from V and 7 bases from J, with 15 bases between. Germline values: CDR1 ENHRY, CDR2 SYGVKD. This clonotype originated in a man between 25 and 39 years old in good health. Material for sequencing was naive CD4+ T cells from blood. The chain couples TRBV10-3 to TRBJ2-1; no firm D call. The CDR3: CAISTARRTNEQFF. The CDR3 DNA follows: TGTGCCATCAGTACGGCACGACGAACGAATGAGCAGTTCTTC.